Following are 7 T cell receptor beta chains from one sample sequenced in a study of T cell repertoires in cytomegalovirus infection. TCRdb re-called the reads with MiXCR, one entry per CDR3 protein. The table includes 90,000 to 120,000 distinct CDR3 sequences, about a quarter detected once. Sequencing was done on a sample of CD8+ T cells from PBMCs. The receptors shown here come from a human donor in good health (CMV status not recorded). Some clones in this sample may be carry-over from other donors' samples.

The chain has TRBV7-9 and TRBJ1-5; D is undetermined. Looked up from germline, CDR1 is SEHNR and CDR2 is FQNEAQ (reference sequence). CDR3 size: 14 residues. The ends were cut back, 3 bases at V and 1 base at J, with 7 bases in the middle. The CDR3 region has the DNA TGTGCCAGCAGCTTGGCAGAAAGCAATCAGCCCCAGCATTTT. Encoded protein: CASSLAESNQPQHF.

This clonotype was recorded many times. J is TRBJ2-7 and V is TRBV28; 8 nucleotides align to TRBD2. In germline, CDR1 is MDHEN, CDR2 SYDVKM. The CDR3 is 14 amino acids. Germline trimming cut 3 bases from V and 3 bases from J; bases unmatched to any gene: 4. CDR3 in amino acids: CASSFTGTSYEQYF. In DNA form, the CDR3 reads TGTGCCAGCAGTTTCACCGGGACTAGCTACGAGCAGTACTTC.

V gene TRBV4-3 combines with J gene TRBJ2-3; D is possibly TRBD1 (5 bases). Germline V lookup: CDR1 LGHNA, CDR2 YSLEER. V was cut by 0 bases and J by 0 bases, with 10 bases left in between. The length of the CDR3 is 16 residues. This CDR3 reads CASSQDGAGSTDTQYF. DNA of the CDR3: TGCGCCAGCAGCCAAGATGGGGCAGGTAGCACAGATACGCAGTATTTT.

The genes are TRBV6-2 or TRBV6-3 and TRBJ2-5; D is undetermined. CDR1 and CDR2 from the germline V gene are MNHEY and SVGEGT. V lost 0 bases to trimming and J lost 11 bases, with 10 bases between them. The CDR3 loop spans 12 amino acids. The CDR3 DNA sequence: TGTGCCAGCAGTTACTCAGGCCGATCGCAGTACTTC. The encoded protein is CASSYSGRSQYF.

This clonotype was picked up a small number of times. The chain employs TRBV11-2 and TRBJ2-1, with D uncertain. Trimming removed 4 bases at V and 0 bases at J, with 7 bases between. Per the germline V gene, CDR1 is SGHAT and CDR2 is FQNNGV. The CDR3 length is 14 residues. CDR3: CASSSPLSYNEQFF. For the CDR3, the DNA is TGTGCCAGCAGCTCACCCCTCTCCTACAATGAGCAGTTCTTC.

J is TRBJ2-1 and V is TRBV10-2, with 7 bases identical to TRBD2. Trimming at V came to 6 bases and at J to 9 bases, leaving 11 bases not matched to a gene. Germline CDR1 reads WSHSY; CDR2 reads SAAADI. The CDR3 runs 14 residues. Here the CDR3 DNA reads TGCGCCAGCAGAGACACACCCGGGGGGATTGAGCAGTTCTTC. Amino acids: CASRDTPGGIEQFF.

This clonotype has just a few counts. This chain uses TRBV28 with TRBJ1-5, with 7 positions matching TRBD1. CDR1 is MDHEN and CDR2 is SYDVKM in the germline V gene. Trimming cost V 6 bases and J 0 bases; bases outside gene matches: 2. This CDR3 has 14 amino acids. DNA for the CDR3: TGTGCCAGCAGGACAGGGTATAGCAATCAGCCCCAGCATTTT. This translates into CASRTGYSNQPQHF.